This T cell receptor beta chain was sequenced for a study of lymphopenia after photon versus proton radiotherapy. Points from the study as a whole: After lymphocyte nadir, photon-treated repertoires showed oligoclonal expansion, especially CD8+ Temra. Larger post-nadir TCR diversity loss correlated inversely with survival in deceased patients. Photon-treated patients lost naive T cells and TCR diversity; proton-treated stayed stable.

As to this clone: As yet, its antigen is unknown.

Only in-frame clones appear in the TCRdb table, and some are missing; sequencing was by immunoSEQ multiplex PCR. The table lists fewer than 25,000 clones, more than 85% of them singletons. This sample comprised peripheral blood, obtained from a patient treated with proton-based radiotherapy. This TCR derives from an elderly man with esophageal cancer.

CDR3 nucleotide sequence: TGTGCCAGCAGGATACAGGTCTACAATGAGCAGTTCTTC. This codes for CASRIQVYNEQFF. The chain is built from TRBV6-1 and TRBJ2-1; D might be TRBD1 (5 bases). Trimming left V 6 bases short and J 3 bases short, with 9 bases between. This CDR3 has 13 amino acids. The germline CDR1 and CDR2 sequences are MNHNS and SASEGT.